This is a list of T cell receptor beta chains from one sample in a study of regulatory and conventional T cells in RAG deficiency. Assay: immunoSEQ multiplex PCR; the TCRdb copy retains only in-frame clones and omits some. Seen here are more than 9,500 clones, roughly 94% observed once, and the top ten hold about 1.3%. The same sample was also studied in work on regulatory T cells.

The sequenced material came from CD127- CD25+ CD4+ Tregs sorted from blood. The source of these receptors is a human donor in good health. Each CDR3 is given with its conserved first and last residue. The D gene is left open where the match is weak. Some rows mark clone size as missing; the rest say once, few, many or name a class of expanded clone.

D,J,size,V,CDR3,DNA
TRBD2,TRBJ2-1,NA,TRBV6-1,CASRRERGYYNEQFF,TGTGCCAGCAGGAGAGAGCGGGGGTACTACAATGAGCAGTTCTTC
NA,TRBJ2-3,once,TRBV7-3,CASSLRGGTDTQYF,TGTGCCAGCAGCTTACGCGGGGGCACAGATACGCAGTATTTT
TRBD2,TRBJ2-3,NA,TRBV4-2,CASSHRTSGDTDTQYF,TGTGCCAGCAGCCACAGGACTAGCGGGGACACAGATACGCAGTATTTT
NA,TRBJ1-5,NA,TRBV27,CASGLQGQPQHF,TGTGCCAGCGGTCTACAGGGTCAGCCCCAGCATTTT
NA,TRBJ1-3,once,TRBV6-6,CASNKRNTIYF,TGTGCCAGCAATAAAAGAAACACCATATATTTT
TRBD2,TRBJ2-3,NA,TRBV11-1,CASSLGLAGGPRVDTQYF,TGTGCCAGCAGCTTAGGCCTAGCGGGGGGCCCTCGGGTGGATACGCAGTATTTT
NA,TRBJ2-1,NA,TRBV7-9,CAAEWGVNEQFF,TGTGCCGCGGAATGGGGGGTGAATGAGCAGTTCTTC
NA,TRBJ2-5,NA,TRBV4-1,CASSQDRTVQETQYF,TGCGCCAGCAGCCAAGATCGGACAGTTCAAGAGACCCAGTACTTC
NA,TRBJ1-5,NA,TRBV6-6,CASSRGHNQPQHF,TGTGCCAGCAGCAGGGGCCACAATCAGCCCCAGCATTTT
NA,TRBJ2-7,NA,TRBV15,CATSRLLRDSYEQYF,TGTGCCACCAGCAGACTCCTGCGGGACAGCTACGAGCAGTACTTC
TRBD2,TRBJ2-1,NA,TRBV5-1,CASSLLAGGRGEQFF,TGCGCCAGCAGCTTGTTAGCGGGGGGGCGGGGTGAGCAGTTCTTC
NA,TRBJ1-3,NA,TRBV7-2,CASSSYSSSGNTIYF,TGTGCCAGCAGCTCTTACAGCTCCTCTGGAAACACCATATATTTT
NA,TRBJ1-2,NA,TRBV5-1,CASSLWGDGYTF,TGCGCCAGCAGCTTGTGGGGGGACGGCTACACCTTC
NA,TRBJ2-7,NA,TRBV9,CASSVGGRTYEQYF,TGTGCCAGCAGCGTAGGGGGCAGGACCTACGAGCAGTACTTC
TRBD1,TRBJ1-1,NA,TRBV4-1,CASSRAQSRQGATEAFF,TGCGCCAGCAGCCGGGCCCAGAGTAGACAGGGGGCCACTGAAGCTTTCTTT
NA,TRBJ1-1,NA,TRBV5-1,CASSRNGWPEAFF,TGCGCCAGCAGCAGGAACGGGTGGCCCGAAGCTTTCTTT
TRBD2,TRBJ2-4,NA,TRBV7-9,CASSRGEAKNIQYF,TGTGCCAGCAGCCGGGGGGAGGCCAAAAACATTCAGTACTTC
NA,TRBJ2-5,NA,TRBV6-1,CASTQGISQYF,TGTGCCAGCACCCAGGGGATCTCCCAGTACTTC
TRBD2,TRBJ2-5,NA,TRBV4-2,CASSQGLAGGGETQYF,TGTGCCAGCAGCCAAGGTCTAGCGGGGGGCGGAGAGACCCAGTACTTC
TRBD2,TRBJ2-1,NA,TRBV27,CASSLLLLAGGLTDEQFF,TGTGCCAGCAGTTTATTATTACTAGCGGGGGGGCTAACGGATGAGCAGTTCTTC
NA,TRBJ1-4,NA,TRBV7-9,CASSLLSSTNEKLFF,TGTGCCAGCAGCCTTCTGTCCTCAACTAATGAAAAACTGTTTTTT
NA,TRBJ2-2,NA,TRBV2,CASTSRSGNTGELFF,TGTGCCAGCACCTCCCGGTCCGGGAACACCGGGGAGCTGTTTTTT
TRBD2,TRBJ2-3,NA,TRBV2,CASPGGSGGAYTDTQYF,TGTGCCAGCCCTGGAGGGAGCGGGGGGGCCTACACAGATACGCAGTATTTT
TRBD1,TRBJ1-6,NA,TRBV5-1,CASSETGSPLHF,TGCGCCAGCAGCGAGACAGGGTCACCCCTCCACTTT
NA,TRBJ1-1,few,TRBV30,CAWSFRRDTEAFF,TGTGCCTGGAGTTTTCGGAGGGACACTGAAGCTTTCTTT
NA,TRBJ1-2,NA,TRBV2,CASSGQSYGYTF,TGTGCCAGCAGTGGACAGAGCTATGGCTACACCTTC
TRBD1,TRBJ2-7,NA,TRBV19,CASSWGTQGAREQYF,TGTGCCAGTAGTTGGGGCACGCAGGGGGCTCGCGAGCAGTACTTC
NA,TRBJ1-3,few,TRBV7-6,CASSLGRFSSGNTIYF,TGTGCCAGCAGCTTAGGAAGATTTAGCTCTGGAAACACCATATATTTT
NA,TRBJ2-3,NA,TRBV19,CASNPDRREGHRPQYF,TGTGCCAGTAACCCAGACAGGCGCGAGGGGCATCGGCCGCAGTATTTT
TRBD1,TRBJ2-3,NA,TRBV7-2,CASSSRDSLLGTDTQYF,TGTGCCAGCAGCTCCCGGGACAGCCTATTGGGCACAGATACGCAGTATTTT
TRBD2,TRBJ2-1,NA,TRBV10-3,CAISPGLAGYNEQFF,TGTGCCATCAGTCCGGGACTAGCGGGATACAATGAGCAGTTCTTC
NA,TRBJ2-4,NA,TRBV27,CASSLGGAKNIQYF,TGTGCCAGCAGTTTAGGGGGCGCCAAAAACATTCAGTACTTC
TRBD1,TRBJ2-1,NA,TRBV19,CASSTGTGAHNEQFF,TGTGCCAGTAGTACGGGGACAGGCGCCCACAATGAGCAGTTCTTC
NA,TRBJ1-6,NA,TRBV18,CASSSLTKSHYNSPLHF,TGTGCCAGCTCATCCCTAACCAAGAGCCACTATAATTCACCCCTCCACTTT
NA,TRBJ2-7,NA,TRBV5-1,CASSLRGFHPQIYEQYF,TGCGCCAGCAGCTTGAGGGGTTTCCACCCGCAGATTTACGAGCAGTACTTC
NA,TRBJ2-7,NA,TRBV9,CASSVHGAGEQYF,TGTGCCAGCAGCGTACATGGGGCTGGTGAGCAGTACTTC
TRBD1,TRBJ2-7,once,TRBV6-6,CASRGTGGHEQYF,TGTGCCAGCAGGGGGACAGGGGGGCACGAGCAGTACTTC
TRBD1,TRBJ1-1,NA,TRBV5-1,CASSLTGGRTEAFF,TGCGCCAGCAGCTTGACAGGGGGCCGGACTGAAGCTTTCTTT
NA,TRBJ2-5,once,TRBV5-1,CASSLWTGEQETQYF,TGCGCCAGCAGCTTGTGGACGGGGGAGCAAGAGACCCAGTACTTC